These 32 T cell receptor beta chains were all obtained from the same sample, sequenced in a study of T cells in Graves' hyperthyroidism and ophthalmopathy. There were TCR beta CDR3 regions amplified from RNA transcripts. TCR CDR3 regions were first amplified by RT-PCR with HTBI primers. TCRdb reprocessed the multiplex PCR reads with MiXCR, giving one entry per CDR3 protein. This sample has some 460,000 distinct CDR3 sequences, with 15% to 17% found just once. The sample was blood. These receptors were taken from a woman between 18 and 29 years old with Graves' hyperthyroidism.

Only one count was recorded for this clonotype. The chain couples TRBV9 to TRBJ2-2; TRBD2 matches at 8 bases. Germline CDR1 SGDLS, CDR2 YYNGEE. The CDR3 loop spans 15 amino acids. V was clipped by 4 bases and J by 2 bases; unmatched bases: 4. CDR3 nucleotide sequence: TGTGCCAGCAGCACCATAGCGGGAAACACCGGGGAGCTGTTTTTT. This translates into CASSTIAGNTGELFF.

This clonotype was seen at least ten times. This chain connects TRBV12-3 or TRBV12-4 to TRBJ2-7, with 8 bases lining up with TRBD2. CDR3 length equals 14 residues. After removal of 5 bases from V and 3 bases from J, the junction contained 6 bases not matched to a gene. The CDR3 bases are TGTGCCAGCAGTCCGACGCTAGCGGGCTACGAGCAGTACTTC. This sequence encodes CASSPTLAGYEQYF.

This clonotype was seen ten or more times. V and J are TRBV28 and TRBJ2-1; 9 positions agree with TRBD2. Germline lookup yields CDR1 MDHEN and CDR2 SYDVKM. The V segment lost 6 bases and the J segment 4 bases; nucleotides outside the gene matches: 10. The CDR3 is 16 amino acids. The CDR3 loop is CASRLGGLAGYNEQFF. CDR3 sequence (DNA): TGTGCCAGCAGACTCGGGGGGCTAGCGGGGTACAATGAGCAGTTCTTC.

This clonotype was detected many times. Written as DNA, the CDR3 is TGTGCCAGCAGCTTAGATACGGAAGGGACCCAGTACTTC. Translation: CASSLDTEGTQYF. The chain couples TRBV11-3 to TRBJ2-5; no firm D call. The CDR3 totals 13 residues. The germline V and J ends were trimmed by 0 bases and 7 bases, with 9 bases remaining between them. Germline CDR1 and CDR2: SGHNT and YENEEA.

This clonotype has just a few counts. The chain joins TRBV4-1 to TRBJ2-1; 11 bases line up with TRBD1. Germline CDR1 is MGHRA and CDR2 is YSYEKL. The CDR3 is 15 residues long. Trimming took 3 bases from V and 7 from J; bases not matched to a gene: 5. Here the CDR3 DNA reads TGCGCCAGCAGCCATGGACAGGGGGCGCGGAATGAGCAGTTCTTC. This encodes CASSHGQGARNEQFF.

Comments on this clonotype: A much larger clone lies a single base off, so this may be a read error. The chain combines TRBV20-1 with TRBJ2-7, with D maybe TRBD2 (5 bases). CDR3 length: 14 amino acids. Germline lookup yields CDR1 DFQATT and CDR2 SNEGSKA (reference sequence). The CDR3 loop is CSAGDRLRTYEQYF. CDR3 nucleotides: TGCAGTGCTGGAGATAGACTACGAACCTACGAGCAGTACTTC.

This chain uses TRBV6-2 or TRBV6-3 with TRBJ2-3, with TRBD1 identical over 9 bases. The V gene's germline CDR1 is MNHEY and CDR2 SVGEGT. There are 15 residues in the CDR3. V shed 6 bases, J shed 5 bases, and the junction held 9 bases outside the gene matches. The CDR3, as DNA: TGTGCCAGCAGGACCGGGACAGGGTTCTTAGATACGCAGTATTTT. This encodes CASRTGTGFLDTQYF.

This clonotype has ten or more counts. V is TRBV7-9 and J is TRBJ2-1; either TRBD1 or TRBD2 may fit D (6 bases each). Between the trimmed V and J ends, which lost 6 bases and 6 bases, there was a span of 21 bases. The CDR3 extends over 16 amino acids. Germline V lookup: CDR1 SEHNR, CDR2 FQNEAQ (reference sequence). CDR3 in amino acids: CASRPREGGSRNEQFF. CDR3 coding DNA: TGTGCCAGCAGGCCCCGTGAGGGGGGTAGCCGCAATGAGCAGTTCTTC.

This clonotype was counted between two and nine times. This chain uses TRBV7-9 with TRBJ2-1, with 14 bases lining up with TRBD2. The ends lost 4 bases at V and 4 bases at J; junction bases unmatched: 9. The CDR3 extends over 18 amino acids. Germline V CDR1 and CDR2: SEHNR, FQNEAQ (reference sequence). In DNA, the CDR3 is TGTGCCAGCAGCTCGACTAGCGGGGGGGCCTTCGGGTACAATGAGCAGTTCTTC. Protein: CASSSTSGGAFGYNEQFF.

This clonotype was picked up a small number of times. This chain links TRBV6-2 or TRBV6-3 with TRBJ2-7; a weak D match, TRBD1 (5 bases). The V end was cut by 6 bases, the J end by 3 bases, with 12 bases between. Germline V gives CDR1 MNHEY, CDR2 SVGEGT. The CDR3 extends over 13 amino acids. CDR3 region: CASRKMTDYEQYF. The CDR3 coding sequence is TGTGCCAGCAGGAAAATGACAGACTACGAGCAGTACTTC.

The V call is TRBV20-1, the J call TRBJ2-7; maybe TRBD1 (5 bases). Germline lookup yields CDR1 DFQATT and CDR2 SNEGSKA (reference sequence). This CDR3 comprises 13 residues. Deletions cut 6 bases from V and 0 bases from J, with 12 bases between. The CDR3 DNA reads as TGCAGTGCCATATTGACAGACTCCTACGAGCAGTACTTC. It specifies CSAILTDSYEQYF.

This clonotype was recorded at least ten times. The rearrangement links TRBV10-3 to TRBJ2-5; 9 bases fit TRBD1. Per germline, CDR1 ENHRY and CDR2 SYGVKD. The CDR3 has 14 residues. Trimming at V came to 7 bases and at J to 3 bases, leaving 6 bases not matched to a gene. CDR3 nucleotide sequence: TGTGCCATCAACCCGGGACAGGGAAAAGAGACCCAGTACTTC. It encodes CAINPGQGKETQYF.

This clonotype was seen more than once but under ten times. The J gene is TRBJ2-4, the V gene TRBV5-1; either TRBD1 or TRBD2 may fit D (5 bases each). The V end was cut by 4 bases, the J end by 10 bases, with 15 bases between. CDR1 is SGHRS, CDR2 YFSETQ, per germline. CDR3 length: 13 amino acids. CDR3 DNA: TGCGCCAGCAGCCCCGAAGGCAGGGAGATTCAGTACTTC. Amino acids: CASSPEGREIQYF.

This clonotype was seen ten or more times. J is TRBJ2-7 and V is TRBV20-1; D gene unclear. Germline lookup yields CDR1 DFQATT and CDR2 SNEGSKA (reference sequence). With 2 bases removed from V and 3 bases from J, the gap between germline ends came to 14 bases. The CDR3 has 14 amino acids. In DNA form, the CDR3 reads TGCAGTGCTAGATCCCGCCCCTACCGCTACGAGCAGTACTTC. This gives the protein CSARSRPYRYEQYF.

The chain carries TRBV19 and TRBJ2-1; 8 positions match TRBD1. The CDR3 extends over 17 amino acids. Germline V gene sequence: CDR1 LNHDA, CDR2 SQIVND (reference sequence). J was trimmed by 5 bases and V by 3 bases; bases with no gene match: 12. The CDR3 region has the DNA TGTGCCAGTAGTATGCAAACCGGGACAGGAGGAGACAATGAGCAGTTCTTC. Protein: CASSMQTGTGGDNEQFF.

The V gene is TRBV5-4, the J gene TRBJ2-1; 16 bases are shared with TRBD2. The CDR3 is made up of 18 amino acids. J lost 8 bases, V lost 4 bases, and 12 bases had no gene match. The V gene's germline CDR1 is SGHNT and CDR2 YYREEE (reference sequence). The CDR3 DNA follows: TGTGCCAGCAGCCCTCCCGGGACTAGCGGGAGGGTCCAGGATGAGCAGTTCTTC. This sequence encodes CASSPPGTSGRVQDEQFF.

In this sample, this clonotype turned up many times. CDR3 sequence: CASSYTSGGTETQYF. CDR3 coding DNA: TGTGCCAGCAGCTATACTAGCGGGGGGACAGAGACCCAGTACTTC. The rearrangement joins TRBV11-2 to TRBJ2-5; 12 positions match TRBD2. V trimming: 4 bases; J trimming: 4 bases; junction bases outside the gene matches: 4. CDR3 length equals 15 residues. In germline, CDR1 is SGHAT, CDR2 FQNNGV.

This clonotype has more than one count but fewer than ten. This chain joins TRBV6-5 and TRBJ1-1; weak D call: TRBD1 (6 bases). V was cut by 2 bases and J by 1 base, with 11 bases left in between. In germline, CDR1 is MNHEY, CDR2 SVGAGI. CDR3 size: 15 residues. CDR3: CASSYGGAPNTEAFF. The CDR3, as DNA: TGTGCCAGCAGTTACGGGGGGGCCCCGAACACTGAAGCTTTCTTT.

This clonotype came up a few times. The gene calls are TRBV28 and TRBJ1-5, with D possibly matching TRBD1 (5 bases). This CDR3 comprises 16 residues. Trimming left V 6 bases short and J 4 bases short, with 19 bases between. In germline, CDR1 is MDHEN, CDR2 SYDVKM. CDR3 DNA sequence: TGTGCCAGCAGCCCCCCGCAACGCAGGGTGAATCAGCCCCAGCATTTT. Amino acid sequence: CASSPPQRRVNQPQHF.

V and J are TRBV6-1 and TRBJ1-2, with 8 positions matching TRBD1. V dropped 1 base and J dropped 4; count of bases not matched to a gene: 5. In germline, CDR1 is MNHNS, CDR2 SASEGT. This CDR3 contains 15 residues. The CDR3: CASSEDGTGRYGYTF. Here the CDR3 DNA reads TGTGCCAGCAGTGAAGATGGGACAGGTCGCTATGGCTACACCTTC.

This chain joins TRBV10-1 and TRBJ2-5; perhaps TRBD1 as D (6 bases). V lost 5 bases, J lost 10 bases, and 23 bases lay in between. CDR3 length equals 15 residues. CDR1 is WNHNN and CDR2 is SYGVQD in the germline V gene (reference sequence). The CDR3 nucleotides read TGCGCCAGCAGTTCGGGCCTCCAGGGGAGCAGCCACCAGTACTTC. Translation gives CASSSGLQGSSHQYF.

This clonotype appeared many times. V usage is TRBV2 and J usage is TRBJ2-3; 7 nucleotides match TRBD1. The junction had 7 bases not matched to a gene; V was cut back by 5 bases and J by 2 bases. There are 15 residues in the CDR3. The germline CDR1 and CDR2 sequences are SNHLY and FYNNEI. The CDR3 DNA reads TGTGCCAGCAGTCTTCCGGGACAGTACACAGATACGCAGTATTTT. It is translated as CASSLPGQYTDTQYF.

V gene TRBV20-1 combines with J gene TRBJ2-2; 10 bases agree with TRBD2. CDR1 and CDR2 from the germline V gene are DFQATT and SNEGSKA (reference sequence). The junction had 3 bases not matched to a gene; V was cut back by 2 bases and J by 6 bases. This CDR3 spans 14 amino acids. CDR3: CSARLAGVPGELFF. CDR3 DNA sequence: TGCAGTGCTAGACTAGCGGGAGTTCCCGGGGAGCTGTTTTTT.

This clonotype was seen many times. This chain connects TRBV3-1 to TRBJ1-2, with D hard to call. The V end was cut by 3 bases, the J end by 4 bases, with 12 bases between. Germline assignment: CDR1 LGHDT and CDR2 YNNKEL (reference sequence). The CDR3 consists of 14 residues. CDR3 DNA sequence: TGTGCCAGCAGCCAGGATGTGAAAGTCTATGGCTACACCTTC. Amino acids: CASSQDVKVYGYTF.

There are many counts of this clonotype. In DNA form, the CDR3 reads TGTGCCAGCAGCTTAGGCCCTACAGGCGGGACCTACAATGAGCAGTTCTTC. This codes for CASSLGPTGGTYNEQFF. V and J are TRBV7-2 and TRBJ2-1, with D maybe TRBD2 (6 bases). CDR1 is SGHTA and CDR2 is FQGNSA in the germline V gene. Trimming pared 1 base from V and 2 bases from J, leaving 15 bases between. CDR3 length: 17 amino acids.

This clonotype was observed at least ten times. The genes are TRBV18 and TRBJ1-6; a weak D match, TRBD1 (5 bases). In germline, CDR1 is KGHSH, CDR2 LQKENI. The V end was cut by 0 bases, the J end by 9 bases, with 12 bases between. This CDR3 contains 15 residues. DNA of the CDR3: TGTGCCAGCTCACCACCCCTCTCAGGGTCTTCACCCCTCCACTTT. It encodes CASSPPLSGSSPLHF.

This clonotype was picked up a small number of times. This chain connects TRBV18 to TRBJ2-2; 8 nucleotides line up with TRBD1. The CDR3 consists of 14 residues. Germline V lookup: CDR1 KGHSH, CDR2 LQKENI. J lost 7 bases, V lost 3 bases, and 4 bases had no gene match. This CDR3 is CASSPDREDGELFF. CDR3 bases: TGTGCCAGCTCACCGGACAGGGAGGACGGGGAGCTGTTTTTT.

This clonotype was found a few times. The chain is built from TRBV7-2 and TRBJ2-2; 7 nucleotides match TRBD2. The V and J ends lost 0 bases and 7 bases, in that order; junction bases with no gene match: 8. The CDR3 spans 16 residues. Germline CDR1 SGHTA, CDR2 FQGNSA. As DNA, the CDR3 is TGTGCCAGCAGCTTAGCGGGGGGGATTAGCGGCGGGGAGCTGTTTTTT. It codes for CASSLAGGISGGELFF.

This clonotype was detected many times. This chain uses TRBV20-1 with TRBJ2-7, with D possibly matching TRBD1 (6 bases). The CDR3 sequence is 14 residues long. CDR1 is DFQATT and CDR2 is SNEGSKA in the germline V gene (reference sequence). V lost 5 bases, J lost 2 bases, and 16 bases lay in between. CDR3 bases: TGCAGTGCTCTCTGGGACATCTCACCCTACGAGCAGTACTTC. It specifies CSALWDISPYEQYF.

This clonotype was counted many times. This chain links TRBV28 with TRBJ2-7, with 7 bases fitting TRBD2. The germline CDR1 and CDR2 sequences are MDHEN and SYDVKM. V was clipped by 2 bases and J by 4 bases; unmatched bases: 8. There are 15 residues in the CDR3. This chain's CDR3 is CASSLRVSGLYEQYF. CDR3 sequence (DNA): TGTGCCAGCAGTTTACGGGTTAGCGGGTTGTACGAGCAGTACTTC. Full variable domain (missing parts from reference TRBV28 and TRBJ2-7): DVKVTQSSRYLVKRTGEKVFLECVQDMDHENMFWYRQDPGLGLRLIYFSYDVKMKEKGDIPEGYSVSREKKERFSLILESASTNQTSMYLCASSLRVSGLYEQYFGPGTRLTVT.

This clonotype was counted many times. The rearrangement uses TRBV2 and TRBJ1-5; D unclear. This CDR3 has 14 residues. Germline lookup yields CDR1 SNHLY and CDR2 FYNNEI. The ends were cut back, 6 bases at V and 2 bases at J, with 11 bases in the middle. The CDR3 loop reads CASRAASGNQPQHF. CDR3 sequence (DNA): TGTGCCAGCAGAGCCGCATCAGGCAATCAGCCCCAGCATTTT.

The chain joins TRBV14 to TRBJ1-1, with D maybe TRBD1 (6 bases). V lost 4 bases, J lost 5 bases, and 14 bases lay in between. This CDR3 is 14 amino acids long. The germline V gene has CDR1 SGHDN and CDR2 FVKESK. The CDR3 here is CASSRDYRATEAFF. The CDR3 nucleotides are TGTGCCAGCAGCCGAGACTACAGGGCAACTGAAGCTTTCTTT. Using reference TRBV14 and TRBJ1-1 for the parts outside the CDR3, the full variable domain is EAGVTQFPSHSVIEKGQTVTLRCDPISGHDNLYWYRRVMGKEIKFLLHFVKESKQDESGMPNNRFLAERTGGTYSTLKVQPAELEDSGVYFCASSRDYRATEAFFGQGTRLTVV.